Each of the 18 T cell receptor beta chains below was sequenced from the same sample in a study of immune evolution from preneoplasia to lung adenocarcinoma. The table came from immunoSEQ multiplex PCR; TCRdb's copy has only in-frame clones and leaves some out. The data hold about 6,300 clones, with approximately 74% observed a single time. The sequenced material came from FFPE adjacent normal lung tissue. The source is a donor older than 65 with lung adenocarcinoma.

The chain recombines TRBV28 with TRBJ2-7, with D uncertain. The germline V gene encodes CDR1 MDHEN and CDR2 SYDVKM. Trimming stripped 6 bases from V and 4 bases from J, with 16 bases between. CDR3 length equals 14 residues. CDR3 DNA sequence: TGTGCCAGCAGGGCGGTCGCCCCTCTATACGAGCAGTACTTC. Its translation is CASRAVAPLYEQYF.

This clone appeared a single time. This chain joins TRBV5-1 and TRBJ1-4; D is uncertain. V dropped 0 bases and J dropped 4 bases, with 10 bases sitting between them. This CDR3 has 15 amino acids. Looked up from germline, CDR1 is SGHRS and CDR2 is YFSETQ. The CDR3 DNA reads as TGCGCCAGCAGCTTGGATGACACTAATAATGAAAAACTGTTTTTT. This sequence encodes CASSLDDTNNEKLFF. The variable domain in full, completed from reference TRBV5-1 and TRBJ1-4, reads KAGVTQTPRYLIKTRGQQVTLSCSPISGHRSVSWYQQTPGQGLQFLFEYFSETQRNKGNFPGRFSGRQFSNSRSEMNVSTLELGDSALYLCASSLDDTNNEKLFFGSGTQLSVL.

The chain combines TRBV30 with TRBJ2-1; TRBD1 is a possible D gene (6 bases). Germline CDR1 reads GTSNPN; CDR2 reads SVGIG (reference sequence). This CDR3 is 13 amino acids long. V lost 4 bases to trimming and J lost 8 bases, with 15 bases between them. CDR3 loop: CAWNQGSIDEQFF. CDR3 bases: TGTGCCTGGAACCAGGGGTCTATCGATGAGCAGTTCTTC.

The chain carries TRBV9 and TRBJ1-3; D is possibly TRBD1 (6 bases). V was shortened by 0 bases and J by 0 bases, with 13 bases between the two germline ends. The CDR3 has 17 residues. Germline CDR1 SGDLS, CDR2 YYNGEE. The CDR3 sequence is CASSVAGDRSSGNTIYF. DNA of the CDR3: TGTGCCAGCAGCGTAGCGGGAGACAGGAGCTCTGGAAACACCATATATTTT. Full variable domain (rest looked up from reference TRBV9 and TRBJ1-3): DSGVTQTPKHLITATGQRVTLRCSPRSGDLSVYWYQQSLDQGLQFLIQYYNGEERAKGNILERFSAQQFPDLHSELNLSSLELGDSALYFCASSVAGDRSSGNTIYFGEGSWLTVV.

J is TRBJ2-1 and V is TRBV7-3; 11 positions match TRBD2. V was pared by 5 bases and J by 2 bases, with 11 bases of the junction left unmatched. This CDR3 has 18 amino acids. Germline V lookup: CDR1 SGHTA, CDR2 FQGTGA. In DNA form, the CDR3 reads TGTGCCAGCAGCCTACTAGCGGGAGACGCGAGCACCTACAATGAGCAGTTCTTC. It codes for CASSLLAGDASTYNEQFF.

This chain joins TRBV7-3 and TRBJ2-1; D remains unclear. Germline V lookup: CDR1 SGHTA, CDR2 FQGTGA. The length of the CDR3 is 14 residues. Trimming shortened V by 4 bases and J by 1 base, and 8 bases separated the two germline ends. The CDR3 sequence is CASSWVGSYNEQFF. The DNA for the CDR3 is TGTGCCAGCAGCTGGGTGGGGTCCTACAATGAGCAGTTCTTC. The whole variable domain, remainder taken from reference TRBV7-3 and TRBJ2-1, is GAGVSQTPSNKVTEKGKYVELRCDPISGHTALYWYRQSLGQGPEFLIYFQGTGAADDSGLPNDRFFAVRPEGSVSTLKIQRTERGDSAVYLCASSWVGSYNEQFFGPGTRLTVL.

The chain recombines TRBV30 with TRBJ2-3; D possibly matches TRBD1 or TRBD2 (5 bases each). This CDR3 has 17 amino acids. The germline V gene encodes CDR1 GTSNPN and CDR2 SVGIG (reference sequence). Deletions cut 0 bases from V and 1 base from J, with 17 bases between. The CDR3 nucleotides are TGTGCCTGGAGTGTTCTAGTGGGACGTTCGGGCACAGATACGCAGTATTTT. It is translated as CAWSVLVGRSGTDTQYF. Full variable domain (outside the CDR3, taken from reference TRBV30 and TRBJ2-3): SQTIHQWPATLVQPVGSPLSLECTVEGTSNPNLYWYRQAAGRGLQLLFYSVGIGQISSEVPQNLSASRPQDRQFILSSKKLLLSDSGFYLCAWSVLVGRSGTDTQYFGPGTRLTVL.

The chain employs TRBV11-3 and TRBJ1-1; D gene ambiguous. Germline V gene lookup returns CDR1 SGHNT and CDR2 YENEEA. V gave up 8 bases and J gave up 3 bases, with 16 bases separating them. This CDR3 region has 14 residues. The CDR3 DNA sequence: TGTGCCAGCTCCATGGGCAGGCCGGACACTGAAGCTTTCTTT. Its translation: CASSMGRPDTEAFF.

This clone was counted a few times. The V and J genes are TRBV11-3 and TRBJ1-1, with 8 bases fitting TRBD1. Trimming at V came to 5 bases and at J to 4 bases, leaving 3 bases not matched to a gene. This CDR3 has 13 residues. Germline CDR1 reads SGHNT; CDR2 reads YENEEA. The CDR3 loop is CASSRTGGTEAFF. The CDR3 DNA reads TGTGCCAGCAGCCGTACAGGGGGCACTGAAGCTTTCTTT.

This chain uses TRBV6-1 with TRBJ2-3, with D unresolved. The CDR3 is 13 residues long. Germline loops: CDR1 MNHNS, CDR2 SASEGT. Between the trimmed V and J ends, which lost 4 bases and 5 bases, there was a span of 10 bases. In DNA, the CDR3 is TGTGCCAGCAGTGCCTTTGAGGTAGATACGCAGTATTTT. Amino acid sequence: CASSAFEVDTQYF.

This clone was picked up a small number of times. The V gene is TRBV7-2, the J gene TRBJ1-1; 7 bases match TRBD1. The CDR3 length is 15 residues. From germline, CDR1 is SGHTA and CDR2 FQGNSA. V shed 6 bases, J shed 5 bases, and the junction held 12 bases outside the gene matches. CDR3 coding DNA: TGTGCCAGCAGGGGACCGACAGGGCTGAGGACTGAAGCTTTCTTT. Translating it yields CASRGPTGLRTEAFF.

This clone was seen just once. The genes are TRBV18 and TRBJ1-2; the match to TRBD1 covers 9 bases. Losses at the gene ends were 4 bases for V and 3 bases for J; bases not matched to a gene: 12. The length of the CDR3 is 17 residues. Germline values: CDR1 KGHSH, CDR2 LQKENI. DNA of the CDR3: TGTGCCAGCTCACTTAATCGGAGACAGGGGGGAGACTATGGCTACACCTTC. Its translation is CASSLNRRQGGDYGYTF.

This sequence joins TRBV9 and TRBJ2-5; unclear D gene. V lost 2 bases, J lost 0 bases, and 11 bases lay in between. The CDR3 sequence is 15 residues long. CDR1 and CDR2 (germline): SGDLS, YYNGEE. The CDR3 coding sequence is TGTGCCAGCAGCGTTGACACTCGGTACCAAGAGACCCAGTACTTC. Translating it yields CASSVDTRYQETQYF. Full variable domain (rest looked up from reference TRBV9 and TRBJ2-5): DSGVTQTPKHLITATGQRVTLRCSPRSGDLSVYWYQQSLDQGLQFLIQYYNGEERAKGNILERFSAQQFPDLHSELNLSSLELGDSALYFCASSVDTRYQETQYFGPGTRLLVL.

V gene TRBV27 combines with J gene TRBJ1-6; D perhaps matches TRBD1 (5 bases). Between the trimmed V and J ends, which lost 5 bases and 0 bases, there was a span of 26 bases. Germline V gene lookup returns CDR1 MNHEY and CDR2 SMNVEV (reference sequence). This CDR3 is 21 amino acids long. The CDR3 is CASSGIGDLRTPSSYNSPLHF. The DNA for the CDR3 is TGTGCCAGCAGTGGGATTGGGGACCTACGGACTCCAAGCTCCTATAATTCACCCCTCCACTTT.

The rearrangement uses TRBV5-6 and TRBJ2-1; weak D call: TRBD2 (6 bases). The CDR3 covers 12 residues. CDR1 SGHDT and CDR2 YYEEEE come from the germline V gene. The V gene lost 5 bases and the J gene lost 15 bases, with 18 bases spanning the gap. For the CDR3, the DNA is TGTGCCAGCAGTCGCAGAGGGACTCGTGGGTTCTTC. Translating it yields CASSRRGTRGFF.

This clone was counted between two and nine times. This sample also contains other DNA sequences that code for the same CDR3. V gene TRBV4-1 combines with J gene TRBJ2-3, with D possibly matching TRBD2 (5 bases). This CDR3 has 15 residues. Germline CDR1 reads MGHRA; CDR2 reads YSYEKL. V lost 0 bases to trimming and J lost 0 bases, with 7 bases between them. The CDR3 DNA sequence: TGCGCCAGCAGCCAAGATCGGAGGAGCACAGATACGCAGTATTTT. Encoded protein: CASSQDRRSTDTQYF.

This chain links TRBV4-1 with TRBJ2-2; TRBD1 is a possible D gene (6 bases). V was shortened by 4 bases and J by 8 bases, with 20 bases between the two germline ends. The CDR3 totals 16 residues. In germline, CDR1 is MGHRA, CDR2 YSYEKL. This CDR3 is CASSLRDTLGGGELFF. For the CDR3, the DNA is TGCGCCAGCAGCCTTCGGGACACCCTTGGAGGTGGGGAGCTGTTTTTT.

This clone was seen just once. The CDR3 DNA sequence: TGTGCCAGCAGTTATGACAAACCAAAAACCTACGAGCAGTACTTC. Protein sequence: CASSYDKPKTYEQYF. The J gene is TRBJ2-7, the V gene TRBV27; the D is unclear. Germline V gene sequence: CDR1 MNHEY, CDR2 SMNVEV (reference sequence). The CDR3 sequence is 15 residues long. Trimming left V 4 bases short and J 2 bases short, with 15 bases between.